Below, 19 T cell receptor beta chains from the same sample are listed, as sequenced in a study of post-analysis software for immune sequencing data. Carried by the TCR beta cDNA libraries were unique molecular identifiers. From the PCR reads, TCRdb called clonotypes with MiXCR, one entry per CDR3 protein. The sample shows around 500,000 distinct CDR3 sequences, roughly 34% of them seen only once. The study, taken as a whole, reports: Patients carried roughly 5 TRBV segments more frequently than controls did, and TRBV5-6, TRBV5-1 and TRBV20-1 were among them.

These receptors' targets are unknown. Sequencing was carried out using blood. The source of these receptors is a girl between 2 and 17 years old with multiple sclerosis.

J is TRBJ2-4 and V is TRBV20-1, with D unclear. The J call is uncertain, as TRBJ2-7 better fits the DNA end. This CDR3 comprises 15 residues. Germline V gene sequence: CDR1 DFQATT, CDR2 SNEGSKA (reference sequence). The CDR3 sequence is CSARDPGSYSYEQYF. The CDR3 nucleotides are TGCAGTGCTAGAGATCCGGGCAGCTACTCCTACGAGCAGTACTTC.

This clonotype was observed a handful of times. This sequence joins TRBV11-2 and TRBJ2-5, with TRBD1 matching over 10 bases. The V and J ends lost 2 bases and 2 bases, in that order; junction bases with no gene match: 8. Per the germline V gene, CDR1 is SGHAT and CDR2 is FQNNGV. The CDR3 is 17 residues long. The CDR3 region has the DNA TGTGCCAGCAGCTTAATGGGGACAGGGGTAACACAAGAGACCCAGTACTTC. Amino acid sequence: CASSLMGTGVTQETQYF.

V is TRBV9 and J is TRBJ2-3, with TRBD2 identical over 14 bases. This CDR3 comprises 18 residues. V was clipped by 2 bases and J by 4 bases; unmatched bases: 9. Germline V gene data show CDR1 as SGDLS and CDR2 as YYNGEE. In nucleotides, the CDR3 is TGTGCCAGCAGCGTGGGACTAGCGGGGGCGGGATTTGCAGATACGCAGTATTTT. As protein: CASSVGLAGAGFADTQYF.

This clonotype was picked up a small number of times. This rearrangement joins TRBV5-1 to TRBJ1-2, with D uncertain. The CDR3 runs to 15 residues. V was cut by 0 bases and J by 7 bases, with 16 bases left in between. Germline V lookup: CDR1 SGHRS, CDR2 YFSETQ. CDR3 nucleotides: TGCGCCAGCAGCTTGGAGGTGGGGAACATTGGTGGCTACACCTTC. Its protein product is CASSLEVGNIGGYTF.

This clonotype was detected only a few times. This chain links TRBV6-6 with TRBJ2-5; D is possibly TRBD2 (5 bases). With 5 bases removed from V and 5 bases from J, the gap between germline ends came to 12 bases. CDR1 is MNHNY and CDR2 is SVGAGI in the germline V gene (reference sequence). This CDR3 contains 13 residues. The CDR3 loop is CASSRVLEETQYF. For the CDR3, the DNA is TGTGCCAGCAGTCGGGTACTAGAGGAGACCCAGTACTTC.

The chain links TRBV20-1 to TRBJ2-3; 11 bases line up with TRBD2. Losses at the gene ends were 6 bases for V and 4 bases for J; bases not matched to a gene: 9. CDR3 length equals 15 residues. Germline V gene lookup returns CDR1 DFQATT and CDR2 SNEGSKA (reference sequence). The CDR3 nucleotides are TGCAGTGCCCACACTAGCGGGAGAAGTGCAGATACGCAGTATTTT. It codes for CSAHTSGRSADTQYF.

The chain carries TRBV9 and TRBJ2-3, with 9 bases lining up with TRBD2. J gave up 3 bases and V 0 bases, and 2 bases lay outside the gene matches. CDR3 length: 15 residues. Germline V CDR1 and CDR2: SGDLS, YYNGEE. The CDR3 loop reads CASSVAAGGTDTQYF. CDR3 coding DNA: TGTGCCAGCAGCGTAGCGGCGGGGGGGACAGATACGCAGTATTTT. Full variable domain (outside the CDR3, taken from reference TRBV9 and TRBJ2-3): DSGVTQTPKHLITATGQRVTLRCSPRSGDLSVYWYQQSLDQGLQFLIQYYNGEERAKGNILERFSAQQFPDLHSELNLSSLELGDSALYFCASSVAAGGTDTQYFGPGTRLTVL.

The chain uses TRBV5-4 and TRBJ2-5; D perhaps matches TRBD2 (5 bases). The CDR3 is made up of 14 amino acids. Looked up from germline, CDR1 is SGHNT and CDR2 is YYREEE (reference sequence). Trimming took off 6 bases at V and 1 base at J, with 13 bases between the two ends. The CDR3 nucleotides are TGTGCCAGCACCGGGGTAGGAGTCCAAGAGACCCAGTACTTC. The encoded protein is CASTGVGVQETQYF.

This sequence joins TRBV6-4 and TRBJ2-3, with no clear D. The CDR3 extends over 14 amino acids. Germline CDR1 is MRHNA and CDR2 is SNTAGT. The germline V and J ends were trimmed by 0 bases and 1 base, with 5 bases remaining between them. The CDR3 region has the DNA TGTGCCAGCAGTGACTCAGAGGGCACAGATACGCAGTATTTT. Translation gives CASSDSEGTDTQYF.

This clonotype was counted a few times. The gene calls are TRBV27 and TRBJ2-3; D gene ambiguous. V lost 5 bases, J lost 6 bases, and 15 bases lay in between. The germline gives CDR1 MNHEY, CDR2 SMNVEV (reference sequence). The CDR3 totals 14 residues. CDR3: CASSLGRSGDTQYF. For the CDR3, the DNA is TGTGCCAGCAGTCTTGGCAGGTCTGGTGATACGCAGTATTTT.

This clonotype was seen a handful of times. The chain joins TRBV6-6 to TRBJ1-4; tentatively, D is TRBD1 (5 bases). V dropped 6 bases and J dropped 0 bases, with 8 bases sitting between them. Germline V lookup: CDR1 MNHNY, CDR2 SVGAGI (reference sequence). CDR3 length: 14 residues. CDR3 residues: CASRGTATNEKLFF. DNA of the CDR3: TGTGCCAGCAGGGGGACGGCAACTAATGAAAAACTGTTTTTT.

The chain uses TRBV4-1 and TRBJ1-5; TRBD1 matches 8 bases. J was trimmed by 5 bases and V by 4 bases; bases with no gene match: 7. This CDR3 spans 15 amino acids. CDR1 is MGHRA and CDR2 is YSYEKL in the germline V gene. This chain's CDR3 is CASSRQGNLHQPQHF. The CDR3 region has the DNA TGCGCCAGCAGCCGACAGGGGAACCTGCATCAGCCCCAGCATTTT.

The CDR3 reads CASSFRGRTQYF. As DNA, the CDR3 is TGTGCCAGCAGTTTTCGGGGGCGGACGCAGTATTTT. The chain couples TRBV28 to TRBJ2-3, with D perhaps matching TRBD1 or TRBD2 (6 bases each). V was trimmed by 3 bases and J by 9 bases, leaving 10 bases between them. This CDR3 region has 12 residues. From germline, CDR1 is MDHEN and CDR2 SYDVKM.

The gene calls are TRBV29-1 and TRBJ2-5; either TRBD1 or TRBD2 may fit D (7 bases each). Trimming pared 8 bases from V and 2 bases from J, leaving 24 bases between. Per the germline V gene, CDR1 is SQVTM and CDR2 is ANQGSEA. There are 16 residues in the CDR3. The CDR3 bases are TGCAGCCTCCGGAGGGGCAGGGGGGGGCTTCAAGAGACCCAGTACTTC. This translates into CSLRRGRGGLQETQYF.

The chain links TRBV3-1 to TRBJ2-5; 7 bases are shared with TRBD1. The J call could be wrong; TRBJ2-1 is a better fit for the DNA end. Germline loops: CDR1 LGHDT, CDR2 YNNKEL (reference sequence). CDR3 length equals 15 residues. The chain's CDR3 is CASSPITGAQETQFF. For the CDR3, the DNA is TGTGCCAGCAGTCCGATCACAGGGGCTCAAGAGACCCAGTTCTTC.

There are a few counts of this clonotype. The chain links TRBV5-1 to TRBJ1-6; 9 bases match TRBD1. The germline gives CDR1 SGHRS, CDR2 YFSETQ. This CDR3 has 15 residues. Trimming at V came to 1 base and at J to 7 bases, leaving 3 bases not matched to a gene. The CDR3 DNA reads TGCGCCAGCAGCTTGAGCGGGACAGGGAATTCACCCCTCCACTTT. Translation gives CASSLSGTGNSPLHF. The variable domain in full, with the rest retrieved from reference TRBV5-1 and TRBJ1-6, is KAGVTQTPRYLIKTRGQQVTLSCSPISGHRSVSWYQQTPGQGLQFLFEYFSETQRNKGNFPGRFSGRQFSNSRSEMNVSTLELGDSALYLCASSLSGTGNSPLHFGNGTRLTVT.

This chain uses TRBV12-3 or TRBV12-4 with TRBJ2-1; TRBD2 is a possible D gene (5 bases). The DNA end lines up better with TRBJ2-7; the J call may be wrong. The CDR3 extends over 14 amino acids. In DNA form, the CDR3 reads TGTGCCAGTAGTGCCGGGGTCTCCTACAATGAGCAGTACTTC. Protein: CASSAGVSYNEQYF.

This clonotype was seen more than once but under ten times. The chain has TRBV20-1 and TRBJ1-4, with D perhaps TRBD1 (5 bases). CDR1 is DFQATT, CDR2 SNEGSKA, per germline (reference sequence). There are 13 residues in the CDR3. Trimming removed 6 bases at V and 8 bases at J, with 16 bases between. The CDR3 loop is CSAGVRVGEKLFF. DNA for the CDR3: TGCAGTGCAGGGGTCCGGGTAGGGGAAAAACTGTTTTTT.

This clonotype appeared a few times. Written as DNA, the CDR3 is TGTGCCAGCAGTGAAGCGGTAGCGGGGGGCTCCTTCTCCTACGAGCAGTACTTC. It yields the protein CASSEAVAGGSFSYEQYF. The rearrangement uses TRBV6-1 and TRBJ2-7; TRBD2 agrees at 10 bases. Germline CDR1 and CDR2: MNHNS and SASEGT. This CDR3 contains 18 residues. V lost 0 bases to trimming and J lost 0 bases; unmatched junction nucleotides: 8.